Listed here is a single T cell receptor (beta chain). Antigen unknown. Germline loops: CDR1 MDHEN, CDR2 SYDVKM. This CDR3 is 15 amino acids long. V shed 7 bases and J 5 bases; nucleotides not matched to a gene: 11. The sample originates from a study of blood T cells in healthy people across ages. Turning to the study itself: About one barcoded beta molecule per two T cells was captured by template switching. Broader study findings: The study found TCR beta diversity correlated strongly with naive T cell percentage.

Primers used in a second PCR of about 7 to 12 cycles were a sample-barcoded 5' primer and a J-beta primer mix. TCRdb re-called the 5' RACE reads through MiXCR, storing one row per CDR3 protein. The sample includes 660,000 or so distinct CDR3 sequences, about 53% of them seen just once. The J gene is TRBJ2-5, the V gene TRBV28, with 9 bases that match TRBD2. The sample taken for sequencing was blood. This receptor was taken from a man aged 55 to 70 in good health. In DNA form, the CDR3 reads TGTGCCAGCACCCGGGGGTTAGCGGGGGTGGAGACCCAGTACTTC. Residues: CASTRGLAGVETQYF.